Detailed here is one T cell receptor (beta chain). Profiling relied on immunoSEQ multiplex PCR, and the TCRdb table lists in-frame clones only, not all of them. The sample contains about 400,000 clones, roughly 86% of which appear only once. From germline, CDR1 is SGHTA and CDR2 FQGNSA. Trimming stripped 1 base from V and 9 bases from J, with 10 bases between. The CDR3 has 13 amino acids. These data originate in a study of blood T cell repertoires in COVID-19. The TCR originated in a woman between 25 and 40 years old who had recovered from COVID-19. The sample taken for sequencing was PBMCs or T cells enriched from blood (not recorded which). This sequence joins TRBV7-2 and TRBJ1-3; D is ambiguous. The CDR3 region is CASSLVRGGTIYF. Here the CDR3 DNA reads TGTGCCAGCAGCTTAGTCCGTGGCGGCACCATATATTTT. Complete variable domain (other parts from reference TRBV7-2 and TRBJ1-3): GAGVSQSPSNKVTEKGKDVELRCDPISGHTALYWYRQSLGQGLEFLIYFQGNSAPDKSGLPSDRFSAERTGGSVSTLTIQRTQQEDSAVYLCASSLVRGGTIYFGEGSWLTVV.